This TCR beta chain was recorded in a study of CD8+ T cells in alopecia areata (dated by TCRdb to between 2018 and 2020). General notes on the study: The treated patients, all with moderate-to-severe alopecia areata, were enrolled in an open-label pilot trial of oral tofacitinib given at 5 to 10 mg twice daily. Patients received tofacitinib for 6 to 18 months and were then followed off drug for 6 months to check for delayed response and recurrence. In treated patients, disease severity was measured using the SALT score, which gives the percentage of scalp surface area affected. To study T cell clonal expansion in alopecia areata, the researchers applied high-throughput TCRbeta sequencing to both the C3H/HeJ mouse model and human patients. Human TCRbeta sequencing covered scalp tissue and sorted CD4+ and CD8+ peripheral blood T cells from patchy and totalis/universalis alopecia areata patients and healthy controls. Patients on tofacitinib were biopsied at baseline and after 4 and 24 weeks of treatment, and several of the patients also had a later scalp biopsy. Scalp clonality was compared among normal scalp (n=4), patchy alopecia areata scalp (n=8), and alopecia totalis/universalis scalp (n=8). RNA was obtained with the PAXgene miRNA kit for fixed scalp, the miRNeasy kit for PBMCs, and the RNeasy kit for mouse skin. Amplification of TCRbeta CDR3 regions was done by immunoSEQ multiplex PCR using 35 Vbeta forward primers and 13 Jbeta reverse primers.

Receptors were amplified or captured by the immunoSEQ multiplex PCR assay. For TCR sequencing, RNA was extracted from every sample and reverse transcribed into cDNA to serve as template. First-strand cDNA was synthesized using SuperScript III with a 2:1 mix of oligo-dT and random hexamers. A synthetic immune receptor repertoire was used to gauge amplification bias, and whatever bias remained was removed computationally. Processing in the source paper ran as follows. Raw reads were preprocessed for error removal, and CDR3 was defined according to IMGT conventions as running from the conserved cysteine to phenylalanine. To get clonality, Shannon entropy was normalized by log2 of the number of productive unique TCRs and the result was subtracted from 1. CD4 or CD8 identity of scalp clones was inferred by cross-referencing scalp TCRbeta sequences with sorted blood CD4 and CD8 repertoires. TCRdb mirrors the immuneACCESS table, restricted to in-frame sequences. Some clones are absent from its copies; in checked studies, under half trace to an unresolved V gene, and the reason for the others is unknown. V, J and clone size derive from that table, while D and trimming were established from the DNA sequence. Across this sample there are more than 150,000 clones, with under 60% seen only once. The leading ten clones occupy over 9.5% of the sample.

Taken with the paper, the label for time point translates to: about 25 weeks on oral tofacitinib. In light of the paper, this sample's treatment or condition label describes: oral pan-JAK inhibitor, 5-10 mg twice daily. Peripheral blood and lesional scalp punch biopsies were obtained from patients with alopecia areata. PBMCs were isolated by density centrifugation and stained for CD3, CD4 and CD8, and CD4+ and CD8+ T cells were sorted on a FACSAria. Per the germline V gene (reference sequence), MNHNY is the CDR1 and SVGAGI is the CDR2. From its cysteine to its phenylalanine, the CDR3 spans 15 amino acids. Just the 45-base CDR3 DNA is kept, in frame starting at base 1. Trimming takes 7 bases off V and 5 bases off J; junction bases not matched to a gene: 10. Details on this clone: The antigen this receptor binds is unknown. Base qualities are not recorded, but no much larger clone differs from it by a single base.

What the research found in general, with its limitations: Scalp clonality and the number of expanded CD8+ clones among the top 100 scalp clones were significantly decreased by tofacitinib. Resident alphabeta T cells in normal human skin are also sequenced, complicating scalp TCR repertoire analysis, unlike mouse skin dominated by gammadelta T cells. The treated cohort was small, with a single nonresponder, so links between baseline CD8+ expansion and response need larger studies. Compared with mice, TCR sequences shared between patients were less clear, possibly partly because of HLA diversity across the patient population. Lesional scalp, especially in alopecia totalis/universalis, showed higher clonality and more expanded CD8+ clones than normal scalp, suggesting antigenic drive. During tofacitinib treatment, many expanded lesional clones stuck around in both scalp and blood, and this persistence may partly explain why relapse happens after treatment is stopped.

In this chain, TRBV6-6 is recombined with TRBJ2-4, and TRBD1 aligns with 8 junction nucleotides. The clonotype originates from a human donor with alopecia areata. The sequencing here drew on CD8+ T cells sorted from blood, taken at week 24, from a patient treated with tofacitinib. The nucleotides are TGTGCCAGCACCCTTGGGACAGGCAGGGAAAACATTCAGTACTTC. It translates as CASTLGTGRENIQYF.